The present T cell receptor beta chain was sequenced within a study of regulatory T cells in long-lasting Graves disease (dated by TCRdb to 2020 to 2023). Describing the broader study: Persistent Graves' disease was defined as persistently positive TSH receptor autoantibodies together with antithyroid drug treatment for over 5 years. Patients with persistent Graves' disease were compared with patients with newly diagnosed Graves' disease using TCR sequencing and RNA sequencing of peripheral blood. The study took place in China and was registered as a clinical trial. TCR sequencing covered some 13 persistent and 20 or so newly diagnosed Graves' disease patients, 33 samples in total. In the clinical cohort, patients with persistent Graves' disease had used antithyroid drugs for an average of roughly ten years.

From the germline V gene (reference sequence), CDR1 is LGHDT and CDR2 is YNNKEL. The CDR3 contains 12 residues, cysteine and phenylalanine counted. The CDR3 DNA has 36 bases and is translated from base 1. The junction carries 9 bases between V and J, which are trimmed by 7 bases and 6 bases respectively. Comment on this clonotype: The target of this receptor is not known. It has no much larger one-base neighbor in the sample; base qualities were not kept.

The time point label, read with the paper, signifies: persistent/refractory GD, antithyroid drugs over 5 years with positive TRAb. RNA was extracted from PBMCs in TRIzol for both TCR sequencing and RNA sequencing. The diagnosis of Graves' disease followed American Thyroid Association guidelines. Recruitment of patients was carried out at an endocrinology department in Xi'an, China. Each patient gave approximately 9.7 milliliters of peripheral blood, collected in an EDTA anticoagulant tube. Ficoll Paque Plus density gradient separation was used to isolate PBMCs, and no further T cell sorting was done. An Agilent 2100 Bioanalyzer and agarose gel were used to check RNA quality, and a NanoDrop 2000 was used to measure RNA concentration. Summary of the overall study and its limitations: The study examined only peripheral blood because the primary lesion, thyroid tissue, could not be accessed. Lower TCR Shannon entropy and fewer highly expanded clones were observed in persistent Graves' disease patients than in newly diagnosed patients, which suggested clonal expansion. TRBV28, TRBJ1-2 and TRBJ2-5 were preferentially used in persistent disease, while TRBV20-1 and TRBJ2-1 were favored in newly diagnosed disease. The authors noted that the small sample size was a limitation that may lower accuracy. Sequencing and analysis were restricted to the TCR beta chain. More public clonotypes were shared among persistent patients (roughly 2,700) than among newly diagnosed patients (roughly 1,000).

Libraries were prepared through multiplex PCR. Sequenced on an Illumina HiSeq 4000. TCR beta libraries were built with iRepertoire HTBI primers and Arm-PCR amplification of CDR3 regions. Gel purification was performed on PCR products prior to sequencing. As for the original processing: Gene usage analysis of CDR3 amino acid clonotypes relied on the roughly 58 TRBV and 14 TRBJ segments identified across samples. Filtered high-quality paired reads were merged into contigs using COPE and FqMerger. BLAST was used to align contigs to the IMGT TRBV, TRBD and TRBJ reference genes, and CDR3 was defined following IMGT. Any clonotype with a frequency above 0.1% was classified as a highly expanded clone. Shannon entropy served as the measure of repertoire diversity, while the Gini coefficient captured V-J evenness. Clonotypes shared by more than one individual were considered public. Starting from the raw public reads, TCRdb applied fastp trimming at Q25, assembled clones with MiXCR and retained in-frame beta chains. A single entry per CDR3 protein holds the most common genes and DNA from its merged rows. For this entry, the V and J calls and clone size follow TCRdb and not the study's own pipeline. The sample has more than 650,000 distinct CDR3 sequences on record, 25% to 35% of them singletons. The top ten constitute about 40% of the sample.

Recombination connected TRBV3-1 to TRBJ1-4; too little of a D gene remains to name it. The sequence was obtained from a female donor with Graves disease. The input for sequencing was peripheral blood mononuclear cells (PBMCs), taken when the disease was refractory, from a patient treated with antithyroid drugs. The CDR3 region: CASTPGDEKLFF. The base sequence is TGTGCCAGCACCCCAGGAGATGAAAAACTGTTTTTT.